The next 6 T cell receptor beta chains were all read from a single sample in a study of blood T cell repertoires in COVID-19. The assay was immunoSEQ multiplex PCR, and TCRdb's table has in-frame clones only and misses some. The repertoire holds roughly 200,000 clones, 90% seen once, with 0.5% to 0.75% in the top ten. Sequencing input: peripheral blood. The receptors were sampled from a man between 45 and 60 years old with acute or convalescent COVID-19.

CDR3 sequence (DNA): TGTGCCAGCAGCTTAGTTGGAGCGCCGGACTACGAGCAGTACTTC. Protein sequence: CASSLVGAPDYEQYF. This chain uses TRBV7-9 with TRBJ2-7; the D is unclear. The CDR3 totals 15 residues. In germline, CDR1 is SEHNR, CDR2 FQNEAQ (reference sequence). V lost 1 base to trimming and J lost 3 bases, with 13 bases between them.

V usage is TRBV4-1 and J usage is TRBJ1-1, with 7 bases matching TRBD1. CDR3 length equals 16 residues. V lost 2 bases to trimming and J lost 1 base; unmatched junction nucleotides: 7. The germline CDR1 and CDR2 sequences are MGHRA and YSYEKL. The CDR3 nucleotides read TGCGCCAGCAGCCAACTTCACAGGGGCGGGAACACTGAAGCTTTCTTT. This sequence encodes CASSQLHRGGNTEAFF.

The V call is TRBV18, the J call TRBJ1-5; 7 bases align to TRBD1. The CDR3 totals 15 residues. Germline values: CDR1 KGHSH, CDR2 LQKENI. J gave up 4 bases and V 2 bases, and 5 bases lay outside the gene matches. CDR3 protein: CASSPRQGVNQPQHF. In DNA form, the CDR3 reads TGTGCCAGCTCACCAAGGCAGGGGGTGAATCAGCCCCAGCATTTT. Full variable domain (missing parts from reference TRBV18 and TRBJ1-5): NAGVMQNPRHLVRRRGQEARLRCSPMKGHSHVYWYRQLPEEGLKFMVYLQKENIIDESGMPKERFSAEFPKEGPSILRIQQVVRGDSAAYFCASSPRQGVNQPQHFGDGTRLSIL.

The chain links TRBV4-3 to TRBJ1-1, with D perhaps TRBD1 (6 bases). This CDR3 contains 13 residues. In germline, CDR1 is LGHNA, CDR2 YSLEER. Trimming shortened V by 6 bases and J by 6 bases, and 14 bases separated the two germline ends. CDR3 nucleotide sequence: TGCGCCAGCAGGGTAACAGGGTTCCCTGAAGCTTTCTTT. It specifies CASRVTGFPEAFF.

The V gene is TRBV5-1, the J gene TRBJ2-1; D possibly corresponds to TRBD1 (5 bases). Germline V gives CDR1 SGHRS, CDR2 YFSETQ. V lost 0 bases to trimming and J lost 7 bases, with 8 bases between them. CDR3 size: 13 residues. Written as DNA, the CDR3 is TGCGCCAGCAGCTTGGACAGGTTTAATGAGCAGTTCTTC. Translating it yields CASSLDRFNEQFF.

The rearrangement joins TRBV7-9 to TRBJ2-7; TRBD2 matches 8 bases. Germline CDR1 is SEHNR and CDR2 is FQNEAQ (reference sequence). V was pared by 3 bases and J by 1 base, with 11 bases of the junction left unmatched. The CDR3 extends over 17 amino acids. The CDR3 loop reads CASSFGLAGRRSYEQYF. CDR3 nucleotide sequence: TGTGCCAGCAGCTTCGGTCTAGCGGGCCGACGTTCCTACGAGCAGTACTTC.